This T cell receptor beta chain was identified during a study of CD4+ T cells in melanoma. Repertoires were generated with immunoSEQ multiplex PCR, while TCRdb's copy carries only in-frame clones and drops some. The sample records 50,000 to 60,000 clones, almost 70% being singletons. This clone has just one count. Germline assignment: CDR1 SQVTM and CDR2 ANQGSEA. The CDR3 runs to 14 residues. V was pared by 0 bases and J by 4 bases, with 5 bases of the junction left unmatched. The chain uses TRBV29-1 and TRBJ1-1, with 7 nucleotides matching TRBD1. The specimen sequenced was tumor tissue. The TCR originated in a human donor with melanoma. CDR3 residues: CSVEEGGGGTEAFF. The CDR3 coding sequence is TGCAGCGTTGAAGAAGGAGGGGGCGGCACTGAAGCTTTCTTT.